A single sample is the source of the 19 T cell receptor beta chains below, sequenced in a study of control samples from healthy donors and cancer patients. Generated by immunoSEQ multiplex PCR, the TCRdb table keeps only in-frame clones and is missing some. The sample records approximately 100,000 clones, 80% to 90% being singletons. The sample consisted of blood. The receptors were gathered from a woman between 45 and 60 years old in good health.

This chain connects TRBV18 to TRBJ2-1, with D unclear. The V end was cut by 4 bases, the J end by 0 bases, with 13 bases between. The CDR3 has 16 amino acids. CDR1 is KGHSH and CDR2 is LQKENI in the germline V gene. The CDR3 sequence: CASSQDPASSYNEQFF. The DNA for the CDR3 is TGTGCCAGCTCACAAGACCCCGCTAGCTCCTACAATGAGCAGTTCTTC.

This clone was picked up one time. This rearrangement joins TRBV3-1 (or the pseudogene TRBV3-2) to TRBJ1-1; D unresolved. The CDR3 extends over 12 amino acids. Deletions cut 4 bases from V and 3 bases from J, with 6 bases between. Per the germline V gene, CDR1 is LGHDT and CDR2 is YNNKEL (reference sequence). CDR3 sequence reads: CASSPTYTEAFF. The CDR3 DNA sequence: TGTGCCAGCAGCCCAACATACACTGAAGCTTTCTTT.

The genes are TRBV5-1 and TRBJ2-7; a possible D gene is TRBD1 (6 bases). V was clipped by 4 bases and J by 4 bases, with 12 bases between them. CDR3 length: 13 residues. CDR1 is SGHRS, CDR2 YFSETQ, per germline. Here the CDR3 DNA reads TGCGCCAGCAGCCCGGGACAATTTTACGAGCAGTACTTC. Protein: CASSPGQFYEQYF.

The genes are TRBV7-9 and TRBJ1-2; D remains ambiguous. Trimming removed 8 bases from V and 4 bases from J, with 11 bases in between. Per germline, CDR1 SEHNR and CDR2 FQNEAQ (reference sequence). The CDR3 has 12 residues. The CDR3 DNA reads as TGTGCCAGCGTCGCGTTTGGCTATGGCTACACCTTC. This encodes CASVAFGYGYTF.

This chain connects TRBV18 to TRBJ2-5, with D possibly TRBD2 on 6 matching bases. The ends were cut back, 0 bases at V and 4 bases at J, with 15 bases in the middle. Germline V lookup: CDR1 KGHSH, CDR2 LQKENI. The CDR3 length is 16 residues. Here the CDR3 reads CASSPPDRGWGETQYF. The CDR3 region has the DNA TGTGCCAGCTCACCACCGGACCGGGGGTGGGGAGAGACCCAGTACTTC.

The chain uses TRBV7-8 and TRBJ2-3; a weak D match, TRBD1 (5 bases). The CDR3 is made up of 16 amino acids. Germline loops: CDR1 SGHVS, CDR2 FQNEAQ. V shed 1 base and J shed 6 bases, with 17 bases lying between them. CDR3 sequence reads: CASSLVTGQREDTQYF. The CDR3 nucleotides read TGTGCCAGCAGCTTAGTAACAGGCCAACGAGAGGATACGCAGTATTTT. The variable domain in full, completed from reference TRBV7-8 and TRBJ2-3, reads GAGVSQSPRYKVAKRGQDVALRCDPISGHVSLFWYQQALGQGPEFLTYFQNEAQLDKSGLPSDRFFAERPEGSVSTLKIQRTQQEDSAVYLCASSLVTGQREDTQYFGPGTRLTVL.

In regard to this clone: One end of the junction is discordant with germline, which a read error may explain. The chain recombines TRBV5-1 with TRBJ2-7; D perhaps matches TRBD2 (5 bases). The CDR3 is 12 amino acids. CDR1 is SGHRS, CDR2 YFSETQ, per germline. The CDR3, as DNA: TGCGCCAGCAGCCCAGGAGGCTACGGGCAGTACTTC. Protein sequence: CASSPGGYGQYF.

The table lists this clone with a count of one. The chain is built from TRBV7-3 and TRBJ2-3; D assignment may be TRBD1 or TRBD2 (5 bases each). Germline CDR1 is SGHTA and CDR2 is FQGTGA. The CDR3 runs 13 residues. V was shortened by 0 bases and J by 6 bases, with 7 bases between the two germline ends. CDR3 coding DNA: TGTGCCAGCAGCTTAACGGGGGTGGATACGCAGTATTTT. It encodes CASSLTGVDTQYF.

This chain connects TRBV11-3 to TRBJ1-1, with D unclear. The CDR3 runs to 12 residues. Trimming shortened V by 4 bases and J by 5 bases, and 8 bases separated the two germline ends. The germline V gene has CDR1 SGHNT and CDR2 YENEEA. The CDR3 DNA sequence: TGTGCCAGCAGCTCCTTTTCGACTGAAGCTTTCTTT. Amino acid sequence: CASSSFSTEAFF.

This chain uses TRBV6-6 with TRBJ1-6; D is ambiguous. This CDR3 region has 13 residues. Germline V gene lookup returns CDR1 MNHNY and CDR2 SVGAGI (reference sequence). V was cut by 3 bases and J by 5 bases, with 5 bases left in between. The CDR3 here is CASSYRDNSPLHF. The DNA for the CDR3 is TGTGCCAGCAGTTATCGGGATAATTCACCCCTCCACTTT.

This rearrangement joins TRBV2 to TRBJ2-1; 9 bases fit TRBD2. With 3 bases clipped from V and 8 bases from J, the junction kept 11 bases outside the gene matches. The CDR3 has 16 amino acids. Germline values: CDR1 SNHLY, CDR2 FYNNEI. In nucleotides, the CDR3 is TGTGCCAGCAGTGAGTTTTGGCGGGGGGGCCCCGATGAGCAGTTCTTC. This codes for CASSEFWRGGPDEQFF.

The chain has TRBV30 and TRBJ1-3, with 7 bases fitting TRBD1. The CDR3 extends over 14 amino acids. V shed 8 bases, J shed 2 bases, and the junction held 9 bases outside the gene matches. Germline V gene sequence: CDR1 GTSNPN, CDR2 SVGIG (reference sequence). The CDR3: CATTPDRAGNTIYF. The DNA for the CDR3 is TGTGCCACGACTCCCGACAGGGCTGGAAACACCATATATTTT.

This rearrangement joins TRBV10-3 to TRBJ1-4; 12 positions agree with TRBD1. This CDR3 spans 15 amino acids. Germline CDR1 is ENHRY and CDR2 is SYGVKD. Trimming took 4 bases from V and 8 from J; bases not matched to a gene: 5. CDR3 residues: CAISVGGTGGEKLFF. The DNA of the CDR3 is TGTGCCATCAGTGTCGGGGGGACAGGGGGCGAAAAACTGTTTTTT.

For the CDR3, the DNA is TGTGCCAGTAGTACACACGGCCATCCCCTCCACTTT. Its translation: CASSTHGHPLHF. This sequence joins TRBV19 and TRBJ1-6, with D unclear. The CDR3 extends over 12 amino acids. Trimming removed 4 bases from V and 13 bases from J, with 11 bases in between. Germline CDR1 LNHDA, CDR2 SQIVND (reference sequence).

The chain combines TRBV5-1 with TRBJ2-6; D remains unclear. The V end lost 1 base, the J end lost 2 bases, and 13 bases lay between the germline ends. Germline V gene data show CDR1 as SGHRS and CDR2 as YFSETQ. The CDR3 has 17 amino acids. In DNA form, the CDR3 reads TGCGCCAGCAGCTTGTCGTCGGGCACGACTGGGGCCAACGTCCTGACTTTC. Its protein is CASSLSSGTTGANVLTF.

The chain has TRBV14 and TRBJ2-6; D unclear. The V gene's germline CDR1 is SGHDN and CDR2 FVKESK. CDR3 length equals 17 residues. V was clipped by 3 bases and J by 4 bases, with 16 bases between them. The CDR3 loop is CASSHLPGNLGANVLTF. Written as DNA, the CDR3 is TGTGCCAGCAGCCATCTACCAGGCAACCTCGGGGCCAACGTCCTGACTTTC.

The chain combines TRBV11-2 with TRBJ2-7; D gene unclear. Trimming stripped 6 bases from V and 0 bases from J, with 18 bases between. In germline, CDR1 is SGHAT, CDR2 FQNNGV. CDR3 length: 16 residues. In DNA, the CDR3 is TGTGCCAGCAGTAACATTCTATGTCCCTACTCCTACGAGCAGTACGTC. The encoded protein is CASSNILCPYSYEQYV.

This chain's CDR3 is CASSEPGNWFFEQYV. CDR3 nucleotides: TGTGCCAGCAGCGAACCAGGGAACTGGTTTTTCGAGCAGTACGTC. The chain uses TRBV3-1 (or the pseudogene TRBV3-2) and TRBJ2-7, with a tentative D call TRBD1 (5 bases). CDR1 LGHDT and CDR2 YNNKEL come from the germline V gene (reference sequence). The CDR3 runs to 15 residues. Trimming stripped 5 bases from V and 6 bases from J, with 20 bases between.

The chain joins TRBV6-5 to TRBJ2-7; TRBD1 matches 10 bases. CDR3 length: 14 amino acids. Germline CDR1 and CDR2: MNHEY and SVGAGI. J gave up 5 bases and V 9 bases, and 10 bases lay outside the gene matches. CDR3 protein: CARSQGQGQNEQYF. CDR3 bases: TGTGCCAGGTCACAGGGACAGGGGCAGAACGAGCAGTACTTC.